The rows below give T cell receptor beta chains drawn from one sample of a study of shared clonotypes between healthy human individuals. This table comes from immunoSEQ multiplex PCR, and its TCRdb copy is limited to in-frame clones, with some not included. The sample carries fewer than 1.4 million clones, around three quarters recorded once. Input material: memory CD4+ T cells from PBMCs. These receptors came from a man between 18 and 29 years old in good health. Some clones in this sample may be carry-over from other donors' samples. Both conserved end residues are part of each CDR3. The D gene is left open where the match is weak. Clone size, where shown, is once, few, many, or a class for clones that have expanded.

d_call	v_call	j_call	clone_size	cdr3_nt	cdr3_aa
-	TRBV6-6	TRBJ1-4	-	TGTGCCAGCAGTTACCAGGGTCTAGGTAATGAAAAACTGTTTTTT	CASSYQGLGNEKLFF
TRBD2	TRBV28	TRBJ2-1	-	TGTGCCAGCAGTTCGGGCGCTAGCGGGAGCTACAATGAGCAGTTCTTC	CASSSGASGSYNEQFF
TRBD2	TRBV18	TRBJ2-1	few	TGTGCCAGCTCACCACTTCTCCTAGCGGGAAACCACCGCTCCTACAATGAGCAGTTCTTC	CASSPLLLAGNHRSYNEQFF
-	TRBV9	TRBJ1-1	-	TGTGCCAGCACCCCCTACACGGGCAGGACCGCTGAAGCTTTCTTT	CASTPYTGRTAEAFF
-	TRBV7-9	TRBJ2-7	-	TGTGCCAGCAGTCCCGGACCCCAGAACTACGAGCAGTACTTC	CASSPGPQNYEQYF
-	TRBV7-8	TRBJ2-2	few	TGTGCCAGCAGCCACATACAGGATACGAACACCGGGGAGCTGTTTTTT	CASSHIQDTNTGELFF
-	TRBV4-2	TRBJ1-3	-	TGTGCCAGCAGCCAAGAGGGTAACACCATATATTTT	CASSQEGNTIYF
TRBD1	TRBV28	TRBJ1-2	-	TGTGCCAGCGGATCACAGGGGTCAGATGGCTACACCTTC	CASGSQGSDGYTF
-	TRBV30	TRBJ1-2	once	TGTGCCTGGAGTAGCGCAGGTTTGGGCTACACCTTC	CAWSSAGLGYTF
TRBD2	TRBV5-1	TRBJ2-5	-	TGCGCCAGCAGCTTGGAGGCCGGGGGAGGGGAGACCCAGTACTTC	CASSLEAGGGETQYF
-	TRBV28	TRBJ2-7	-	TGTGCCAGCAGTTTAATAGGGACCGTAAAGCAGTACTTC	CASSLIGTVKQYF
-	TRBV27	TRBJ2-7	-	TGTGCCAGCAGCTACGATCGCAGCTCCTACGAGCAGTACTTC	CASSYDRSSYEQYF
-	TRBV7-2	TRBJ2-3	-	TGTGCCAGCAGCTCAGGGGCGGAGAGATTTACAGATACGCAGTATTTT	CASSSGAERFTDTQYF
-	TRBV5-1	TRBJ2-3	-	TGCGCCAGCAGCTTGGTTGAGGATACGCAGTATTTT	CASSLVEDTQYF
TRBD1	TRBV7-9	TRBJ2-1	-	TGTGCCAGCAGCGCCCGGGACAGTAACTCCTACAATGAGCAGTTCTTC	CASSARDSNSYNEQFF
TRBD2	TRBV4-1	TRBJ2-7	-	TGCGCCAGCAGCCAACGGGGACTAGCCTACGAGCAGTACTTC	CASSQRGLAYEQYF
TRBD2	TRBV27	TRBJ2-2	-	TGTGCCAGCAGTCGTCTTTATGCGGGAGTGGTATCCGGGGAGCTGTTTTTT	CASSRLYAGVVSGELFF
TRBD1	TRBV5-1	TRBJ1-3	-	TGCGCCAGCAGAGGACAGGGAGGACATGGAAACACCATATATTTT	CASRGQGGHGNTIYF
TRBD1	TRBV5-4	TRBJ2-1	-	TGTGCCAGCAGACTTGACAGGGACGATGAGCAGTTCTTC	CASRLDRDDEQFF
-	TRBV7-9	TRBJ2-1	-	TGTGCCAGCAGCCAACCCCGGTCGACGGCGAGCTCCTACAATGAGCAGTTCTTC	CASSQPRSTASSYNEQFF
-	TRBV5-6	TRBJ1-5	many	TGTGCCAGCAGCAGCACAGGACCCGGCAATCAGCCCCAGCATTTT	CASSSTGPGNQPQHF
-	TRBV5-4	TRBJ1-2	-	TGTGCCAGCAGCTTGAAGTTCACCTACTATGGCTACACCTTC	CASSLKFTYYGYTF
-	TRBV11-2	TRBJ2-1	-	TGTGCCAGCACCTCCGCGCGGGTTGGCGGCCCGAGCTCCTACAATGAGCAGTTCTTC	CASTSARVGGPSSYNEQFF
-	TRBV7-9	TRBJ1-5	few	TGTGCCAGCAGCTTGGCAGGGGCGGGCCAGCCCCAGCATTTT	CASSLAGAGQPQHF
-	TRBV4-2	TRBJ1-1	-	TGTGCCAGCAGCCAAGGGGTCTGGGAAAACACTGAAGCTTTCTTT	CASSQGVWENTEAFF
TRBD1	TRBV28	TRBJ2-3	-	TGTGCCAGCAGTTCCTCGGACAGGGGAAGGGATACGCAGTATTTT	CASSSSDRGRDTQYF
TRBD2	TRBV6-1	TRBJ2-5	-	TGTGCCAGCAGCCGGGGGGACTACCAAGAGACCCAGTACTTC	CASSRGDYQETQYF
-	TRBV5-6	TRBJ2-5	-	TGTGCCAGCAGCTTGGTGCAGGGACGGAAGACCCAGTACTTC	CASSLVQGRKTQYF
-	TRBV5-8	TRBJ1-1	few	TGTGCCAGCTCCGGTCGCATGAACACTGAAGCTTTCTTT	CASSGRMNTEAFF
-	TRBV7-2	TRBJ2-2	-	TGTGCCAGCAGCCCGAGACAGCTCTGGGACACCGGGGAGCTGTTTTTT	CASSPRQLWDTGELFF
-	TRBV19	TRBJ2-6	-	TGTGCCGGCTCATTCTCTGGGGCCAACGTCCTGACTTTC	CAGSFSGANVLTF
-	TRBV11-2	TRBJ2-1	-	TGTGCCAGCAGCCTGGGGGGTGACTGGGATGAGCAGTTCTTC	CASSLGGDWDEQFF
TRBD1	TRBV5-4	TRBJ2-7	-	TGTGCCAGCAGCTCCCCCGTGGGGGGACAGGGCCCAACCTACGAGCAGTACTTC	CASSSPVGGQGPTYEQYF
TRBD1	TRBV2	TRBJ2-1	-	TGTGCCAGCAGCCCCGAGACAGGGAGTGAGCAGTTCTTC	CASSPETGSEQFF
-	TRBV28	TRBJ2-3	once	TGTGCCAGCAGTTTCTATAGCTTGGGCGGCACAGATACGCAGTATTTT	CASSFYSLGGTDTQYF
-	TRBV6-1	TRBJ1-5	-	TGTGCCGGGAGTTTATCCCAGGGTAGGAATCAGCCCCAGCATTTT	CAGSLSQGRNQPQHF
-	TRBV7-2	TRBJ2-1	-	TGTGCCAGCAGCAGGGGACAACGCAATGAGCAGTTCTTC	CASSRGQRNEQFF